These T cell receptor beta chains were read from a single sample in a study of shared clonotypes between healthy human individuals. The repertoire was sequenced with immunoSEQ multiplex PCR; TCRdb's copy has only in-frame clones and lacks some. The sample holds about 1.5 million clones, 95% to 99% seen once. Sequencing was performed on naive CD4+ T cells sorted from blood. These receptors were collected from a man aged 30 to 39 in good health. The CDR3 runs from the conserved cysteine through the conserved F or W. D genes are given only for firm matches. For some rows the clone size is stated as once, few or many, or as a class when expanded; others skip it.

J gene,V gene,D gene,CDR3 length,clone size,CDR3 DNA,CDR3 protein
TRBJ1-5,TRBV6-6,TRBD1,15,.,TGTGCCAGCGGTACCTCACAGGGGGCTTTTCAGCCCCAGCATTTT,CASGTSQGAFQPQHF
TRBJ2-7,TRBV5-1,.,15,.,TGCGCCAGCAGCCTAACAGGGCCCACCCTATACGAGCAGTACTTC,CASSLTGPTLYEQYF
TRBJ2-7,TRBV25-1,.,12,.,TGTGCCAGCAGTCCGGGCCCCTACGAGCAGTACTTC,CASSPGPYEQYF
TRBJ2-2,TRBV5-1,.,13,.,TGCGCCAGCGGACCACAAACCACCGGGGAGCTGTTTTTT,CASGPQTTGELFF
TRBJ1-2,TRBV28,TRBD1,14,.,TGTGCCAGCACCCGACAGGGACTGGGCGATGGCTACACCTTC,CASTRQGLGDGYTF
TRBJ1-5,TRBV6-1,.,14,.,TGTGCCAGCAGTTGGAGCAGGGTGGACCAGCCCCAGCATTTT,CASSWSRVDQPQHF
TRBJ2-7,TRBV11-2,TRBD1,15,.,TGTGCCAGCAGCTTAATGGGACAGAAATCCTACGAGCAGTACTTC,CASSLMGQKSYEQYF
TRBJ2-7,TRBV2,.,14,.,TGTGCCAGCAGCCCCCGAAGGGGGGCCTACGAGCAGTACTTC,CASSPRRGAYEQYF
TRBJ1-4,TRBV29-1,.,14,.,TGCAGCGTCCCCGACAGTGCAACTAATGAAAAACTGTTTTTT,CSVPDSATNEKLFF
TRBJ2-7,TRBV28,.,13,.,TGTGCCAGCAGTTTAGTACAGACCTACGAGCAGTACTTC,CASSLVQTYEQYF
TRBJ2-1,TRBV10-3,.,16,.,TGTGCCATCAGGGGGGATCCGCAAGGGTATGGAGATGAGCAGTTCTTC,CAIRGDPQGYGDEQFF
TRBJ2-2,TRBV4-3,TRBD1,16,once,TGCGCCAGCAGTTTGGACAGGGGGCTAAGAACCGGGGAGCTGTTTTTT,CASSLDRGLRTGELFF
TRBJ1-4,TRBV19,.,12,once,TGTGCCAGTAGTGTTGTAGCGGAAAAACTGTTTTTT,CASSVVAEKLFF
TRBJ2-1,TRBV10-1,.,21,.,TGCGCCAGCAGTGAGCGGTCCTCGAGGGTCCTCGAGAAAAGCTCCTACAATGAGCAGTTCTTC,CASSERSSRVLEKSSYNEQFF
TRBJ2-7,TRBV7-6,.,14,.,TGTGCCAGCAGCTTAGCTGGGGGCGCCTACGAGCAGTACTTC,CASSLAGGAYEQYF